This T cell receptor beta chain came from a study of blood T cell repertoires in COVID-19. At the level of the study: Collection of acute and convalescent COVID-19 samples took place in the United States, Italy and Spain. Nucleic acid was either cDNA or gDNA, and it came from T cells, B-cell-depleted T cells, or PBMCs.

Authors' data handling: By means of reference gene primer amplification, nucleated cell counts were estimated. This table comes from immunoSEQ multiplex PCR, and its TCRdb copy is limited to in-frame clones, with some not included. V and J calls and clone size are those listed in that table; D and trimming were worked out from the DNA. The sample consists of 52,000 or so clones, about 81% of them appearing once. J was trimmed by 2 bases and V by 5 bases; bases with no gene match: 9. The CDR3 is 15 residues long. Germline-derived CDR1 and CDR2 are SGHTA and FQGNSA. This clone is a singleton in its sample.

The sequencing input was peripheral blood. The source is a man aged 65 to 79 with active COVID-19. V is TRBV7-2 and J is TRBJ2-7; 7 bases match TRBD2. Here the CDR3 reads CASSETSAAPYEQYF. The CDR3 DNA is TGTGCCAGCAGCGAAACTAGCGCGGCCCCCTACGAGCAGTACTTC.